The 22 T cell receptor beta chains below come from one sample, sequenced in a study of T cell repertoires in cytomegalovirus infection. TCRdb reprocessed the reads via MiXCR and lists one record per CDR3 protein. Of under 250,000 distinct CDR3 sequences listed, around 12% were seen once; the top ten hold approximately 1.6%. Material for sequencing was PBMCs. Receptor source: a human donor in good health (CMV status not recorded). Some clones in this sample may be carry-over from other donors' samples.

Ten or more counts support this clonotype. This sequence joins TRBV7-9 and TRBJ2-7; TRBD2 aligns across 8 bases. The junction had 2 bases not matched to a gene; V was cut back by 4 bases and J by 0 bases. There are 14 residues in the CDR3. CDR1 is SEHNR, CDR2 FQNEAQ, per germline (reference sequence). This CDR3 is CASSWGTSSYEQYF. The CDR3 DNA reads TGTGCCAGCAGCTGGGGGACTAGCTCCTACGAGCAGTACTTC.

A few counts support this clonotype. CDR3 coding DNA: TGCAGTGCTAGAGCCGGGGGGGCTCTCCGGAATGAGCAGTTCTTC. It codes for CSARAGGALRNEQFF. This chain connects TRBV20-1 to TRBJ2-1, with 8 bases fitting TRBD2. The CDR3 consists of 15 residues. V lost 1 base to trimming and J lost 7 bases; unmatched junction nucleotides: 9. Per the germline V gene, CDR1 is DFQATT and CDR2 is SNEGSKA (reference sequence).

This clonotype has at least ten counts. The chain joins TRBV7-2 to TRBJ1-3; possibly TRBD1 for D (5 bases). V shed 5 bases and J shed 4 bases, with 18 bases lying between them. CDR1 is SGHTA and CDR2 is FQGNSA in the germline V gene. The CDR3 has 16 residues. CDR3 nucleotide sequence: TGTGCCAGCAGCACAGAGGGGCCCGGGGCCGGAAACACCATATATTTT. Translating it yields CASSTEGPGAGNTIYF. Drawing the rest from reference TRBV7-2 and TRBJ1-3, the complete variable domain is GAGVSQSPSNKVTEKGKDVELRCDPISGHTALYWYRQSLGQGLEFLIYFQGNSAPDKSGLPSDRFSAERTGGSVSTLTIQRTQQEDSAVYLCASSTEGPGAGNTIYFGEGSWLTVV.

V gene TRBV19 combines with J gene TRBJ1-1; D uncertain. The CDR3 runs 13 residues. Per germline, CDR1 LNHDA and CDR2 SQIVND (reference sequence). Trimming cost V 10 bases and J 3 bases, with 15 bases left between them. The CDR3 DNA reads TGTGCCACCCAAAACACCCGGGACACTGAAGCTTTCTTT. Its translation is CATQNTRDTEAFF.

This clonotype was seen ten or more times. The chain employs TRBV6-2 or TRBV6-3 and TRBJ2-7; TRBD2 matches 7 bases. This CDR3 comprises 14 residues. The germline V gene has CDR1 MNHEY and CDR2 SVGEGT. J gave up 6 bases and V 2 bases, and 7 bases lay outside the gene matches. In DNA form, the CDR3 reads TGTGCCAGCAGTTACCACCAGCGGGAAGGCGAGCAGTACTTC. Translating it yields CASSYHQREGEQYF.

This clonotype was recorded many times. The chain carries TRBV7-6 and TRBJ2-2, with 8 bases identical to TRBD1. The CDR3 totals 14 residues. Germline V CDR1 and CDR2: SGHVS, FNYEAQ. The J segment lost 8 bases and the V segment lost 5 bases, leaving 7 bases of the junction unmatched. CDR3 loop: CASSPRTGTGELFF. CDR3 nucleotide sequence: TGTGCCAGCAGCCCCCGGACAGGGACTGGGGAGCTGTTTTTT.

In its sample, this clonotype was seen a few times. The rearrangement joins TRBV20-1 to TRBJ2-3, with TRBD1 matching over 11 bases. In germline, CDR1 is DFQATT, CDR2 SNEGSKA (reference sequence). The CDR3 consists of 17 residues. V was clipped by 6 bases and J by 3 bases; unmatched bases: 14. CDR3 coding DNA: TGCAGTGCCGGGACAGGGGGATCCGGATGGGGAACAGATACGCAGTATTTT. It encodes CSAGTGGSGWGTDTQYF.

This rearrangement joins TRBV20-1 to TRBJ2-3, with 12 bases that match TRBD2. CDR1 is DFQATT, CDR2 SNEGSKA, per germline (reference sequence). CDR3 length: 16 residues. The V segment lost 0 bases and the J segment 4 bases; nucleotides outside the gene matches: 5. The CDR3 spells CSARDPTSGSADTQYF. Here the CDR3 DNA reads TGCAGTGCTAGAGACCCGACTAGCGGGAGCGCAGATACGCAGTATTTT.

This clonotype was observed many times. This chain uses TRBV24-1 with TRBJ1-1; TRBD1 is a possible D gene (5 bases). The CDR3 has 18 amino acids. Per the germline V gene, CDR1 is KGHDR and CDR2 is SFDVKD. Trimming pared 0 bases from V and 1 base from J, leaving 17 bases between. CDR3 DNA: TGTGCCACCAGTGATTTGGGGACTCCCTGCCCCCAGAACACTGAAGCTTTCTTT. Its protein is CATSDLGTPCPQNTEAFF.

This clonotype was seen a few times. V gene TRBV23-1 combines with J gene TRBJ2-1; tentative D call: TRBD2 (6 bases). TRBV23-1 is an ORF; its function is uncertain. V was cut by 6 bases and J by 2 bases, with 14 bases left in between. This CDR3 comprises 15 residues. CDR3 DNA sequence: TGCGCCAGCAGAGGAGGGCCCAGCGCCTACAATGAGCAGTTCTTC. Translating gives CASRGGPSAYNEQFF.

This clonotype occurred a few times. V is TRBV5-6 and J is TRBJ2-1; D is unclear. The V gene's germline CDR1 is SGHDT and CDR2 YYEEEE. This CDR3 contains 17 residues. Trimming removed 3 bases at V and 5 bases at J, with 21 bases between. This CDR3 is CASSSVLRASNNNEQFF. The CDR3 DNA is TGTGCCAGCAGCTCCGTTCTAAGAGCGTCGAACAACAATGAGCAGTTCTTC.

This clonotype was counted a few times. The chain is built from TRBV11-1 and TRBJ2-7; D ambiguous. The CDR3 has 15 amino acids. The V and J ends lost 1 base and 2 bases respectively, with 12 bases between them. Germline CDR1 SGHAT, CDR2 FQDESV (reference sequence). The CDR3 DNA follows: TGTGCCAGCAGCTTAGTAGCAGGTCGGGCCTACGAGCAGTACTTC. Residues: CASSLVAGRAYEQYF.

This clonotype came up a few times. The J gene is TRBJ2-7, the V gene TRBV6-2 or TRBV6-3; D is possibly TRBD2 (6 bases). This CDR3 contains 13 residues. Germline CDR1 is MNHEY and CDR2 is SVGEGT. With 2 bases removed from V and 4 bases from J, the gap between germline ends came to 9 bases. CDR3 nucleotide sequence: TGTGCCAGCAGTTACGGCGGGACTTACGAGCAGTACTTC. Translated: CASSYGGTYEQYF.

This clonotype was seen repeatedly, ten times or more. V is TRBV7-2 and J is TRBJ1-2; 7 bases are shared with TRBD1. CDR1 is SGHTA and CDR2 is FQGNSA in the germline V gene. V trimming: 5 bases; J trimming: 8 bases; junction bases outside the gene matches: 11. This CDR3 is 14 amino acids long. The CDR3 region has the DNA TGTGCCAGCAGCCTTGACAGGGTGGTATTAGGCTACACCTTC. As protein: CASSLDRVVLGYTF.

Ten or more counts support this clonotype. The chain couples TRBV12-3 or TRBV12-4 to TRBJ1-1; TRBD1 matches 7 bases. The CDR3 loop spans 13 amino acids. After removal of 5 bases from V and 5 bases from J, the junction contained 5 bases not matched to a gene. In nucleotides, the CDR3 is TGTGCCAGCAGTCAGACAGGGCGTACTGAAGCTTTCTTT. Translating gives CASSQTGRTEAFF.

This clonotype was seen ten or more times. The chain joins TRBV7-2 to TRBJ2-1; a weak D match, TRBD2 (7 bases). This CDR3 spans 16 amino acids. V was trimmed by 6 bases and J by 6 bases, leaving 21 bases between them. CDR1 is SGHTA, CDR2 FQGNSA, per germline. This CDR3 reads CASRKGGGLVINEQFF. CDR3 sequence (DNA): TGTGCCAGCAGAAAGGGGGGGGGCCTGGTTATCAATGAGCAGTTCTTC.

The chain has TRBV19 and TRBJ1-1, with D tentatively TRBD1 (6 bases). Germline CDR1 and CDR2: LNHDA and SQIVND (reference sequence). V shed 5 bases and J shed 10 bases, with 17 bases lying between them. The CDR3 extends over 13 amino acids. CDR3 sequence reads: CASSEQGTARAFF. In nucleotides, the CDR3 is TGTGCCAGTAGTGAACAGGGTACCGCGAGAGCTTTCTTT. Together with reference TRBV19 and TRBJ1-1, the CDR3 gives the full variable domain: DGGITQSPKYLFRKEGQNVTLSCEQNLNHDAMYWYRQDPGQGLRLIYYSQIVNDFQKGDIAEGYSVSREKKESFPLTVTSAQKNPTAFYLCASSEQGTARAFFGQGTRLTVV.

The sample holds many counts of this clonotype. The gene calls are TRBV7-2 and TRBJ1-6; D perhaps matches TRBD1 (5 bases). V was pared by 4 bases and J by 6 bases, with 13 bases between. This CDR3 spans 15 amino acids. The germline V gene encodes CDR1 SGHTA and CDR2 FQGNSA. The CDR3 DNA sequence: TGTGCCAGCAGCTCTGAAGGGGTCGGTAATTCACCCCTCCACTTT. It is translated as CASSSEGVGNSPLHF.

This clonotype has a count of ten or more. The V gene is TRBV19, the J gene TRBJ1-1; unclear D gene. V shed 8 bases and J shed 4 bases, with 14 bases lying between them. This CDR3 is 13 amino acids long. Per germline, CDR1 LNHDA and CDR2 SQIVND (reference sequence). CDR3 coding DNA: TGTGCCAGTCAGGAGGTTTGGGGCACTGAAGCTTTCTTT. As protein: CASQEVWGTEAFF.

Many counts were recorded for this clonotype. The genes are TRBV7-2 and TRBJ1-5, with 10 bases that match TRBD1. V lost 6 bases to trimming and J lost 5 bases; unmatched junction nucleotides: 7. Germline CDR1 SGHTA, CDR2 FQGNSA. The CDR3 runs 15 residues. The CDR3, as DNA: TGTGCCAGCAGACCAAGACAGGGGGCGGATCAGCCCCAGCATTTT. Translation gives CASRPRQGADQPQHF.

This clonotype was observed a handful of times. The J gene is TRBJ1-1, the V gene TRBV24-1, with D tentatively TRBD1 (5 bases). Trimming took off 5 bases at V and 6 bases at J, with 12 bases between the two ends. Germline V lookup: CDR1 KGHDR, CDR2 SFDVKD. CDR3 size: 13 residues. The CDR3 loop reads CATSAGPSAEAFF. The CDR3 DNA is TGTGCCACCAGTGCAGGGCCGTCCGCTGAAGCTTTCTTT.

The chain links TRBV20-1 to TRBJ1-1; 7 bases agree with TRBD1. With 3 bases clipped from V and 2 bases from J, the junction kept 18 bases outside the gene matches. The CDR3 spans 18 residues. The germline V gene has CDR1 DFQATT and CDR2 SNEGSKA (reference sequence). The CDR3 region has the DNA TGCAGTGCTAGTAGAGATGTGCTGGACAGGCCGATCAACACTGAAGCTTTCTTT. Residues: CSASRDVLDRPINTEAFF.